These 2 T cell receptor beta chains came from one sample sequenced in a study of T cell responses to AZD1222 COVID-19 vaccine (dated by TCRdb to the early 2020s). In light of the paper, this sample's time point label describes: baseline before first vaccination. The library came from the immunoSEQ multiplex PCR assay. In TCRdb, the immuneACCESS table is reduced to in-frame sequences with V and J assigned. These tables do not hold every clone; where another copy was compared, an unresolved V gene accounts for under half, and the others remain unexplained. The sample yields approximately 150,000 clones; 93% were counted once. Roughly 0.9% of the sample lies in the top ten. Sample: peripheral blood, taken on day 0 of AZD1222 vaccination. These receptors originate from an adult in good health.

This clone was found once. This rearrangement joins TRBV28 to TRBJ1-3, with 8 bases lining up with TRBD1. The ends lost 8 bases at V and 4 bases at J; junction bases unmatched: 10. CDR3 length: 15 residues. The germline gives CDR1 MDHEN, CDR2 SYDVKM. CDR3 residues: CASLPGQGVGNTIYF. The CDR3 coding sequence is TGTGCCAGCCTCCCCGGACAGGGCGTAGGAAACACCATATATTTT.

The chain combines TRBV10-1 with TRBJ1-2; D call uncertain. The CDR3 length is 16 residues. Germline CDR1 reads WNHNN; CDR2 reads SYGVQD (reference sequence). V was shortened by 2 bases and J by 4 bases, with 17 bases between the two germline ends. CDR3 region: CASSEGLFGGSYGYTF. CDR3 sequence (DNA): TGCGCCAGCAGTGAGGGTCTGTTTGGAGGTTCCTATGGCTACACCTTC.